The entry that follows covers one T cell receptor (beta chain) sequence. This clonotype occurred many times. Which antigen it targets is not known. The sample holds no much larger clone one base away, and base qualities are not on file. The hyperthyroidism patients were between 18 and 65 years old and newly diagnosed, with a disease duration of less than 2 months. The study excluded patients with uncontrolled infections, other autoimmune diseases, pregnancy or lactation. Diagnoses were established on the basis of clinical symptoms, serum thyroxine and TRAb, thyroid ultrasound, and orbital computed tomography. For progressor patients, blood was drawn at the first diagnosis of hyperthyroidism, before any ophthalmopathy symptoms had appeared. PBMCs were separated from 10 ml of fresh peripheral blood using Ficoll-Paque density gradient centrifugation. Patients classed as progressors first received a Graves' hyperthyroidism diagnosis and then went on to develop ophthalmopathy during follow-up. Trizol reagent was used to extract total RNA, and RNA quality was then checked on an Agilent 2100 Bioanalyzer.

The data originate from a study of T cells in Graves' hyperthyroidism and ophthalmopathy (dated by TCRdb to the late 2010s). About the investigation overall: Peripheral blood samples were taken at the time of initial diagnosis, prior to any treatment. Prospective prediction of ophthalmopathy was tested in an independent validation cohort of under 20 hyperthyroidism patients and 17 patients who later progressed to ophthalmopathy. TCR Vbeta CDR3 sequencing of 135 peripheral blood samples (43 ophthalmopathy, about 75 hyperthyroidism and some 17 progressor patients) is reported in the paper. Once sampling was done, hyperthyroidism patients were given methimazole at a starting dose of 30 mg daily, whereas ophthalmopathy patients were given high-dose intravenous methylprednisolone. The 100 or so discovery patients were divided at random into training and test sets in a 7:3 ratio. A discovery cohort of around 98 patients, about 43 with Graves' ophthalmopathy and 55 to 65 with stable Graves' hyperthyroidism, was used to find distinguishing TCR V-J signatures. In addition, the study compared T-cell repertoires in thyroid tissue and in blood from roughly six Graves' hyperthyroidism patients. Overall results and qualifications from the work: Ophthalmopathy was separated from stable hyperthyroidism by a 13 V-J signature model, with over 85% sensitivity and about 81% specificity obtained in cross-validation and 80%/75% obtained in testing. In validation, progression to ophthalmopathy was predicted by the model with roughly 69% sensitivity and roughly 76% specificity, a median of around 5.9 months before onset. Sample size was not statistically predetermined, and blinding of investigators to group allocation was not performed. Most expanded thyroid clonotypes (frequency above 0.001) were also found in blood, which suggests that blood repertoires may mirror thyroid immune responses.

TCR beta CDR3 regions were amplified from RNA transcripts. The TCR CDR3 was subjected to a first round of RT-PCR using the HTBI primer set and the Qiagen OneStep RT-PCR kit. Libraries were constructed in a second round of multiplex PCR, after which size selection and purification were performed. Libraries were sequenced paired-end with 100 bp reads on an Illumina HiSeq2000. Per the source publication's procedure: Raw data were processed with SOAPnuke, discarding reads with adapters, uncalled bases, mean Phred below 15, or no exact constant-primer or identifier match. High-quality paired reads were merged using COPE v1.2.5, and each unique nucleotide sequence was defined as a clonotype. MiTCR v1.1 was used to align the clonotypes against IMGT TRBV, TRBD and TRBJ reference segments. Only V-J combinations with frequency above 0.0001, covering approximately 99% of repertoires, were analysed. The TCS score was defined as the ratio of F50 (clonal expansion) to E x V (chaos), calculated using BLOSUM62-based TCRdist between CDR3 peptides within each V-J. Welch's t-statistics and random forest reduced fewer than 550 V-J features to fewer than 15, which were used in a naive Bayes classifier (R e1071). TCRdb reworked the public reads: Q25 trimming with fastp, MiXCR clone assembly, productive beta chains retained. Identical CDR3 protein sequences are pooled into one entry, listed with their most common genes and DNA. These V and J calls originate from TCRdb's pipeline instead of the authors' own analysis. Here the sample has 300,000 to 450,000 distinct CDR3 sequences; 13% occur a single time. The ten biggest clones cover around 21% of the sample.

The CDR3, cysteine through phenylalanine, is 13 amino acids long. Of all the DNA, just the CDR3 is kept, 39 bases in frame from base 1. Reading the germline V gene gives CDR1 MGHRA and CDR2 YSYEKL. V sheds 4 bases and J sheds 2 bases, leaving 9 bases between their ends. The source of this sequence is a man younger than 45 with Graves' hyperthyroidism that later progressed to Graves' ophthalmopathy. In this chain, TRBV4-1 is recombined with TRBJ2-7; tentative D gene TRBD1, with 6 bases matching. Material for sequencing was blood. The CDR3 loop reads CASSPGQPYEQYF. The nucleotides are TGCGCCAGCAGCCCCGGACAGCCCTACGAGCAGTACTTC.